The present entry profiles one T cell receptor (beta chain) with its context. What it binds is unknown. The data derive from a study of T cell repertoires in cytomegalovirus infection. TCRdb redid the calling of the reads with MiXCR, one entry per CDR3 protein. The sample lists 200,000 to 250,000 distinct CDR3 sequences, 30% to 45% seen once, with more than 50% in the top ten. Deletions cut 0 bases from V and 4 bases from J, with 7 bases between. There are 14 residues in the CDR3. Germline CDR1 and CDR2: SGHDN and FVKESK. Source: CD8+ T cells from cultured PBMCs, taken from culture after CMV antigen stimulation. This TCR was recovered from a human donor in good health (CMV status not recorded). Some clones in this sample may be carry-over from other donors' samples. The chain links TRBV14 to TRBJ2-1; D is ambiguous. The CDR3: CASSQDRRYNEQFF. In nucleotides, the CDR3 is TGTGCCAGCAGCCAAGATCGGCGTTACAATGAGCAGTTCTTC. Full variable domain (missing parts from reference TRBV14 and TRBJ2-1): EAGVTQFPSHSVIEKGQTVTLRCDPISGHDNLYWYRRVMGKEIKFLLHFVKESKQDESGMPNNRFLAERTGGTYSTLKVQPAELEDSGVYFCASSQDRRYNEQFFGPGTRLTVL.